The 31 T cell receptor beta chains presented below share a single source sample, sequenced in a study of identifying expanded T cells in peripheral blood. TCRdb's table, derived via immunoSEQ multiplex PCR, lists solely in-frame clones and lacks some. This table holds about 80,000 clones, around nine tenths found once. Sequencing used blood. Receptor source: a person aged 18-70 years in good health.

This rearrangement joins TRBV6-6 to TRBJ2-7; D gene ambiguous. V dropped 3 bases and J dropped 2 bases, with 5 bases sitting between them. This CDR3 has 12 amino acids. Germline loops: CDR1 MNHNY, CDR2 SVGAGI (reference sequence). The CDR3 DNA is TGTGCCAGCAGTTATGCCCCCTACGAGCAGTACTTC. Protein sequence: CASSYAPYEQYF.

This clone was detected once. This chain uses TRBV2 with TRBJ2-7, with 8 bases aligning to TRBD1. Trimming took 7 bases from V and 3 from J; bases not matched to a gene: 8. CDR1 is SNHLY and CDR2 is FYNNEI in the germline V gene. The CDR3 consists of 14 residues. CDR3 amino acids: CASTRDRLYYEQYF. Here the CDR3 DNA reads TGTGCCAGCACGCGGGACAGGCTGTACTACGAGCAGTACTTC.

The rearrangement joins TRBV6-5 to TRBJ1-6; possible D gene TRBD1, 6 bases. CDR1 and CDR2 (germline): MNHEY, SVGAGI. The CDR3 consists of 15 residues. Trimming shortened V by 5 bases and J by 8 bases, and 16 bases separated the two germline ends. CDR3 in amino acids: CASSTAGAGHSPLHF. For the CDR3, the DNA is TGTGCCAGCAGTACCGCAGGGGCTGGGCATTCACCCCTCCACTTT.

The chain has TRBV7-2 and TRBJ2-3, with a tentative D call TRBD1 (6 bases). The CDR3 has 14 residues. Germline loops: CDR1 SGHTA, CDR2 FQGNSA. The V gene lost 5 bases and the J gene lost 0 bases, with 9 bases spanning the gap. The CDR3 sequence: CASSPGASTDTQYF. In nucleotides, the CDR3 is TGTGCCAGCAGCCCAGGGGCAAGCACAGATACGCAGTATTTT.

The chain links TRBV28 to TRBJ1-6; perhaps TRBD1 as D (5 bases). Per germline, CDR1 MDHEN and CDR2 SYDVKM. Trimming removed 7 bases from V and 4 bases from J, with 14 bases in between. The CDR3 is 15 amino acids. The CDR3 here is CASTPPGLYNSPLHF. The CDR3 nucleotides are TGTGCCAGCACCCCCCCGGGACTGTATAATTCACCCCTCCACTTT.

V usage is TRBV5-1 and J usage is TRBJ2-3; D might be TRBD2 (5 bases). Trimming cost V 5 bases and J 0 bases, with 13 bases left between them. The CDR3 covers 15 residues. CDR1 is SGHRS, CDR2 YFSETQ, per germline. CDR3 residues: CASRAGAVSTDTQYF. The CDR3, as DNA: TGCGCCAGCAGGGCAGGAGCGGTTAGCACAGATACGCAGTATTTT.

J is TRBJ1-1 and V is TRBV7-9; weak D call: TRBD1 (5 bases). V lost 8 bases and J 6 bases, leaving 19 bases between the germline ends. CDR1 is SEHNR, CDR2 FQNEAQ, per germline (reference sequence). The CDR3 extends over 14 amino acids. CDR3 coding DNA: TGTGCCAGCCGGGAGGAGGGGAAAAGTTCTGAAGCTTTCTTT. Its translation: CASREEGKSSEAFF.

V and J are TRBV10-3 and TRBJ1-2; D unclear. Germline values: CDR1 ENHRY, CDR2 SYGVKD. The V and J ends lost 7 bases and 1 base respectively, with 16 bases between them. CDR3 size: 15 residues. The CDR3 is CAITSGLTGNYGYTF. CDR3 in DNA: TGTGCCATCACCTCGGGCTTGACGGGTAACTATGGCTACACCTTC.

This chain connects TRBV6-5 to TRBJ1-5, with a possible D match to TRBD1 (6 bases). Deletions cut 5 bases from V and 6 bases from J, with 17 bases between. This CDR3 has 15 residues. Germline CDR1 MNHEY, CDR2 SVGAGI. The CDR3 region is CASSQTRDKVQPQHF. The CDR3 nucleotides read TGTGCCAGCAGTCAGACCCGGGACAAGGTTCAGCCCCAGCATTTT.

Here the CDR3 reads CASSLRPGGNTIYF. The CDR3 DNA follows: TGTGCCAGCAGCTTACGCCCCGGCGGAAACACCATATATTTT. This chain joins TRBV7-2 and TRBJ1-3; D unclear. Trimming shortened V by 2 bases and J by 4 bases, and 9 bases separated the two germline ends. CDR1 SGHTA and CDR2 FQGNSA come from the germline V gene. CDR3 length: 14 amino acids.

This clone has only a few counts. This rearrangement joins TRBV16 to TRBJ1-6; D not resolved. Germline CDR1 and CDR2: KGHSY and FQNENV. Trimming removed 1 base at V and 8 bases at J, with 0 bases between. The CDR3 runs 11 residues. The CDR3: CASSQYSPLHF. The CDR3 nucleotides are TGTGCCAGCAGCCAATATTCACCCCTCCACTTT.

The chain uses TRBV7-8 and TRBJ2-3; maybe TRBD2 (5 bases). CDR1 is SGHVS, CDR2 FQNEAQ, per germline. The CDR3 is made up of 16 amino acids. V gave up 6 bases and J gave up 2 bases, with 18 bases separating them. CDR3 coding DNA: TGTGCCAGCAGTCCTCGAAGACTAAACCCCACAGATACGCAGTATTTT. This translates into CASSPRRLNPTDTQYF. The variable domain in full, completed from reference TRBV7-8 and TRBJ2-3, reads GAGVSQSPRYKVAKRGQDVALRCDPISGHVSLFWYQQALGQGPEFLTYFQNEAQLDKSGLPSDRFFAERPEGSVSTLKIQRTQQEDSAVYLCASSPRRLNPTDTQYFGPGTRLTVL.

The rearrangement uses TRBV5-6 and TRBJ2-2; D perhaps matches TRBD2 (6 bases). CDR1 is SGHDT and CDR2 is YYEEEE in the germline V gene. Deletions cut 4 bases from V and 6 bases from J, with 13 bases between. This CDR3 is 14 amino acids long. The CDR3 region has the DNA TGTGCCAGCAGCCTAAGTGCGGGGTCCGGGGAGCTGTTTTTT. Translation gives CASSLSAGSGELFF.

CDR3 sequence reads: CSVEVPLLGGHPLNYGYTF. The CDR3 nucleotides read TGCAGCGTTGAAGTCCCCCTGCTGGGAGGTCACCCACTAAACTATGGCTACACCTTC. This chain uses TRBV29-1 with TRBJ1-2; D uncertain. Trimming pared 1 base from V and 2 bases from J, leaving 26 bases between. The CDR3 covers 19 residues. Germline CDR1 is SQVTM and CDR2 is ANQGSEA.

This clone was observed once. The chain employs TRBV15 and TRBJ1-5; D is possibly TRBD1 (6 bases). Trimming removed 0 bases at V and 7 bases at J, with 13 bases between. Germline V gene lookup returns CDR1 LNHNV and CDR2 YYDKDF (reference sequence). The length of the CDR3 is 15 residues. Written as DNA, the CDR3 is TGTGCCACCAGCAGAGATTTACAGGGAATACAGCCCCAGCATTTT. Translating gives CATSRDLQGIQPQHF.

The chain combines TRBV19 with TRBJ2-1; the D gene is possibly TRBD1 (6 bases). Germline loops: CDR1 LNHDA, CDR2 SQIVND (reference sequence). Trimming shortened V by 7 bases and J by 6 bases, and 19 bases separated the two germline ends. CDR3 size: 15 residues. CDR3: CASMPMGTGINEQFF. In DNA form, the CDR3 reads TGTGCCAGTATGCCGATGGGAACAGGGATCAATGAGCAGTTCTTC. The variable domain in full, completed from reference TRBV19 and TRBJ2-1, reads DGGITQSPKYLFRKEGQNVTLSCEQNLNHDAMYWYRQDPGQGLRLIYYSQIVNDFQKGDIAEGYSVSREKKESFPLTVTSAQKNPTAFYLCASMPMGTGINEQFFGPGTRLTVL.

This chain joins TRBV7-2 and TRBJ1-5; TRBD1 matches 10 bases. This CDR3 is 14 amino acids long. Germline V lookup: CDR1 SGHTA, CDR2 FQGNSA. V gave up 6 bases and J gave up 5 bases; unmatched junction bases: 4. CDR3 in DNA: TGTGCCAGCAGTTTCGGGACAGGGGATCAGCCCCAGCATTTT. This sequence encodes CASSFGTGDQPQHF.

Turning to this clone: The junction does not match germline at one end; this may be a read error. The chain has TRBV6-6 and TRBJ1-2; D unresolved. The CDR3 is 10 amino acids. In germline, CDR1 is MNHNY, CDR2 SVGAGI (reference sequence). In nucleotides, the CDR3 is TGTGCCAGCTCGGAAAGGCCCCCGTACTTC. This translates into CASSERPPYF.

The genes are TRBV30 and TRBJ2-7; D perhaps matches TRBD2 (5 bases). V lost 2 bases, J lost 3 bases, and 8 bases lay in between. The CDR3 contains 12 residues. Per the germline V gene, CDR1 is GTSNPN and CDR2 is SVGIG (reference sequence). As DNA, the CDR3 is TGTGCCTGGAGTAAGGGAGTCTACGAGCAGTACTTC. As protein: CAWSKGVYEQYF. The full variable domain, its missing parts supplied by reference TRBV30 and TRBJ2-7, is SQTIHQWPATLVQPVGSPLSLECTVEGTSNPNLYWYRQAAGRGLQLLFYSVGIGQISSEVPQNLSASRPQDRQFILSSKKLLLSDSGFYLCAWSKGVYEQYFGPGTRLTVT.

This clone was recorded a few times. V usage is TRBV4-2 and J usage is TRBJ2-3, with 9 bases fitting TRBD1. The CDR3 extends over 16 amino acids. J gave up 5 bases and V 0 bases, and 6 bases lay outside the gene matches. Per the germline V gene, CDR1 is LGHNA and CDR2 is YNFKEQ. As DNA, the CDR3 is TGTGCCAGCAGCCAAGAGGCGGGACAGGGTCTAGATACGCAGTATTTT. It specifies CASSQEAGQGLDTQYF.

V and J are TRBV5-6 and TRBJ1-1; D is undetermined. The V end lost 1 base, the J end lost 7 bases, and 17 bases lay between the germline ends. The V gene's germline CDR1 is SGHDT and CDR2 YYEEEE. The CDR3 is made up of 15 amino acids. CDR3 sequence: CASSLLGPGRLEAFF. The CDR3 DNA reads as TGTGCCAGCAGCTTGCTGGGTCCTGGGAGGCTTGAAGCTTTCTTT.

This clone appeared once. The chain couples TRBV9 to TRBJ1-2, with TRBD1 matching over 9 bases. Germline lookup yields CDR1 SGDLS and CDR2 YYNGEE. The CDR3 is 13 residues long. J was trimmed by 8 bases and V by 4 bases; bases with no gene match: 6. The CDR3 DNA follows: TGTGCCAGCAGCACTAATACAGGGGGCGGCTACACCTTC. Protein sequence: CASSTNTGGGYTF.

The rearrangement joins TRBV4-3 to TRBJ1-1, with 9 positions matching TRBD1. The germline V gene encodes CDR1 LGHNA and CDR2 YSLEER. Losses at the gene ends were 3 bases for V and 7 bases for J; bases not matched to a gene: 9. This CDR3 region has 15 residues. In DNA form, the CDR3 reads TGCGCCAGCAGCCACATACAGGGGGCTTGGGGTGAAGCTTTCTTT. Protein sequence: CASSHIQGAWGEAFF.

The gene calls are TRBV30 and TRBJ2-2, with a possible D match to TRBD2 (5 bases). The germline CDR1 and CDR2 sequences are GTSNPN and SVGIG (reference sequence). V lost 5 bases, J lost 0 bases, and 10 bases lay in between. The CDR3 sequence is 14 residues long. CDR3 bases: TGTGCCTGGCGCCGGGGTCCGAACACCGGGGAGCTGTTTTTT. It specifies CAWRRGPNTGELFF.

J is TRBJ1-2 and V is TRBV21-1. TRBV21-1 is a pseudogene locus. This CDR3 comprises 12 residues. The chain's CDR3 is CASSHFNYGYTF. The CDR3 nucleotides are TGTGCCAGCAGCCACTTCAACTATGGCTACACCTTC.

The rearrangement links TRBV9 to TRBJ2-7; D uncertain. Trimming cost V 2 bases and J 2 bases, with 14 bases left between them. This CDR3 region has 15 residues. Germline V gene lookup returns CDR1 SGDLS and CDR2 YYNGEE. The CDR3 DNA is TGTGCCAGCAGCGTCGGACCCGCTACTGCCTACGAGCAGTACTTC. Encoded protein: CASSVGPATAYEQYF.

By sample share, this clone is medium-sized. The chain links TRBV19 to TRBJ1-1; TRBD1 is a possible D gene (6 bases). The CDR3 totals 13 residues. Germline loops: CDR1 LNHDA, CDR2 SQIVND (reference sequence). Trimming removed 10 bases at V and 1 base at J, with 13 bases between. In DNA, the CDR3 is TGTGCCATCGAGGACAGACAGAACACTGAAGCTTTCTTT. Its protein is CAIEDRQNTEAFF.

This clone has only one observation. The chain carries TRBV18 and TRBJ2-7; 9 bases map to TRBD1. Germline CDR1 KGHSH, CDR2 LQKENI. V trimming: 3 bases; J trimming: 3 bases; junction bases outside the gene matches: 6. The CDR3 is 15 residues long. This chain's CDR3 is CASSPPGQGLYEQYF. CDR3 sequence (DNA): TGTGCCAGCTCACCTCCGGGACAGGGCCTCTACGAGCAGTACTTC.

The chain is built from TRBV7-6 and TRBJ2-7, with TRBD2 as a possible D gene (5 bases). The CDR3 has 16 amino acids. CDR1 and CDR2 (germline): SGHVS, FNYEAQ. V lost 1 base and J lost 0, with 13 bases in between. The chain's CDR3 is CASSLGLVGSSYEQYF. As DNA, the CDR3 is TGTGCCAGCAGCTTAGGTTTGGTAGGGAGCTCCTACGAGCAGTACTTC. Full variable domain (missing parts from reference TRBV7-6 and TRBJ2-7): GAGVSQSPRYKVTKRGQDVALRCDPISGHVSLYWYRQALGQGPEFLTYFNYEAQQDKSGLPNDRFSAERPEGSISTLTIQRTEQRDSAMYRCASSLGLVGSSYEQYFGPGTRLTVT.

There are a few counts of this clone. This chain links TRBV6-6 with TRBJ1-6; no definite D call. V lost 6 bases and J lost 6, with 6 bases in between. The CDR3 spans 12 residues. Per the germline V gene, CDR1 is MNHNY and CDR2 is SVGAGI (reference sequence). CDR3 protein: CASSLLNSPLHF. CDR3 in DNA: TGTGCCAGCAGCCTCCTTAATTCACCCCTCCACTTT.

The gene calls are TRBV13 and TRBJ1-4; tentatively, D is TRBD1 (6 bases). CDR3 length: 17 residues. V was cut by 5 bases and J by 0 bases, with 16 bases left in between. The V gene's germline CDR1 is PRHDT and CDR2 FYEKMQ (reference sequence). CDR3 nucleotide sequence: TGTGCCAGCAGCGTCCGTCCGGGGGGCGCAACTAATGAAAAACTGTTTTTT. Encoded protein: CASSVRPGGATNEKLFF.